This passage covers 31 T cell receptor beta chains from one sample sequenced in a study of identical twins. TCRdb re-analysed the 5' RACE reads in MiXCR, keeping a single row per CDR3 protein. The data show 1.5 million to 2 million distinct CDR3 sequences, with roughly a third seen just once and roughly 0.3% held by the top ten. Sequencing used cord blood. These receptor sequences come from a newborn girl in good health.

This clonotype was counted once. The gene calls are TRBV20-1 and TRBJ2-7; possibly TRBD1 or TRBD2 for D (6 bases each). Germline V gene data show CDR1 as DFQATT and CDR2 as SNEGSKA (reference sequence). The V end was cut by 3 bases, the J end by 0 bases, with 18 bases between. There are 16 residues in the CDR3. Here the CDR3 DNA reads TGCAGTGCTAGGGTCGGTGGGGGGCCCCCCTCCTACGAGCAGTACTTC. This encodes CSARVGGGPPSYEQYF.

This clonotype has more than one count but fewer than ten. CDR3 in amino acids: CAWSVPDPASNQPQHF. The CDR3 DNA reads as TGTGCCTGGAGTGTACCGGACCCCGCGAGCAATCAGCCCCAGCATTTT. The J gene is TRBJ1-5, the V gene TRBV30, with D hard to call. The CDR3 length is 16 residues. The germline CDR1 and CDR2 sequences are GTSNPN and SVGIG (reference sequence). The V gene lost 0 bases and the J gene lost 1 base, with 13 bases spanning the gap.

This clonotype was observed a few times. This chain joins TRBV5-1 and TRBJ2-7, with 9 nucleotides matching TRBD2. The V gene's germline CDR1 is SGHRS and CDR2 YFSETQ. The CDR3 has 21 residues. J was trimmed by 3 bases and V by 1 base; bases with no gene match: 23. The CDR3 loop is CASSLLSGSRYLSWRSYEQYF. The CDR3 region has the DNA TGCGCCAGCAGCTTGCTTAGCGGGAGCCGTTACCTTAGCTGGAGGAGCTACGAGCAGTACTTC.

In this sample, this clonotype turned up a few times. The V call is TRBV7-2, the J call TRBJ2-5; D might be TRBD1 or TRBD2, each matching 5 bases. The V gene's germline CDR1 is SGHTA and CDR2 FQGNSA. The CDR3 covers 15 residues. V was shortened by 1 base and J by 3 bases, with 12 bases between the two germline ends. The CDR3 DNA follows: TGTGCCAGCAGCTTAGGTGGGACCCCAAAAGAGACCCAGTACTTC. Its protein is CASSLGGTPKETQYF.

J is TRBJ1-2 and V is TRBV3-1, with a weak D call TRBD1 (5 bases). The V end was cut by 1 base, the J end by 6 bases, with 9 bases between. Germline V gene sequence: CDR1 LGHDT, CDR2 YNNKEL (reference sequence). The CDR3 consists of 13 residues. The CDR3 here is CASSQGRRDGYTF. The CDR3 nucleotides read TGTGCCAGCAGCCAAGGGCGCAGGGATGGCTACACCTTC.

This clonotype was seen many times. This chain connects TRBV24-1 to TRBJ2-3; D gene unclear. The CDR3 has 13 residues. The V end lost 2 bases, the J end lost 2 bases, and 4 bases lay between the germline ends. In germline, CDR1 is KGHDR, CDR2 SFDVKD. The CDR3 nucleotides are TGTGCCACCAGTGATTGGGTCACAGATACGCAGTATTTT. Translation gives CATSDWVTDTQYF.

The CDR3 bases are TGTGCCATCAGTGACCCAGCTTTACCCTACAATGAGCAGTTCTTC. As protein: CAISDPALPYNEQFF. The rearrangement uses TRBV10-3 and TRBJ2-1; no definite D call. Germline values: CDR1 ENHRY, CDR2 SYGVKD. Trimming removed 3 bases from V and 2 bases from J, with 11 bases in between. The CDR3 has 15 residues.

The rearrangement links TRBV7-2 to TRBJ2-1; perhaps D is TRBD1 or TRBD2 (5 bases each). Trimming took off 1 base at V and 10 bases at J, with 14 bases between the two ends. This CDR3 is built from 14 residues. In germline, CDR1 is SGHTA, CDR2 FQGNSA. The CDR3 loop reads CASSLVARGEEQFF. CDR3 nucleotides: TGTGCCAGCAGCTTAGTCGCCAGAGGGGAAGAGCAGTTCTTC.

This clonotype was recorded a few times. The chain is built from TRBV7-2 and TRBJ2-4; 14 bases match TRBD2. Germline V gene lookup returns CDR1 SGHTA and CDR2 FQGNSA. The CDR3 is 19 residues long. J lost 0 bases, V lost 2 bases, and 6 bases had no gene match. CDR3 amino acids: CASSLWTSGRPIAKNIQYF. The CDR3 region has the DNA TGTGCCAGCAGCTTATGGACTAGCGGGAGGCCGATAGCCAAAAACATTCAGTACTTC.

The V and J genes are TRBV24-1 and TRBJ2-5; 8 bases map to TRBD2. This CDR3 comprises 13 residues. V was pared by 5 bases and J by 6 bases, with 4 bases of the junction left unmatched. CDR1 and CDR2 (germline): KGHDR, SFDVKD. The CDR3 here is CATSAGGQKTQYF. The CDR3 DNA reads as TGTGCCACCAGTGCGGGGGGGCAAAAGACCCAGTACTTC.

The chain has TRBV28 and TRBJ2-1; D unclear. This CDR3 region has 14 residues. Germline V CDR1 and CDR2: MDHEN, SYDVKM. Deletions cut 3 bases from V and 4 bases from J, with 10 bases between. In DNA, the CDR3 is TGTGCCAGCAGTTTTCCGCCCCCTTACAATGAGCAGTTCTTC. Its protein product is CASSFPPPYNEQFF.

The rearrangement uses TRBV12-3 or TRBV12-4 and TRBJ2-4; D is ambiguous. The CDR3 spans 16 residues. The germline V and J ends were trimmed by 1 base and 1 base, with 11 bases remaining between them. The CDR3 here is CASSLDSVAAKNIQYF. The CDR3, as DNA: TGTGCCAGCAGTTTAGACAGTGTCGCGGCCAAAAACATTCAGTACTTC.

This clonotype has a handful of counts. V is TRBV18 and J is TRBJ2-1, with D tentatively TRBD1 or TRBD2 (6 bases each). The germline V gene encodes CDR1 KGHSH and CDR2 LQKENI. The V gene lost 5 bases and the J gene lost 5 bases, with 25 bases spanning the gap. The CDR3 contains 18 residues. CDR3: CASSNLFSRGGPHNEQFF. In DNA form, the CDR3 reads TGTGCCAGCTCAAATCTGTTTTCCAGGGGAGGTCCGCACAATGAGCAGTTCTTC.

In regard to this clonotype: Possible read error: a much larger clone is one base away. This chain uses TRBV12-3 or TRBV12-4 with TRBJ1-1, with D possibly matching TRBD1 (6 bases). The CDR3 contains 14 residues. Deletions cut 3 bases from V and 1 base from J, with 9 bases between. The CDR3 reads CASSFGQTNTEAFF. The CDR3 DNA reads TGTGCCAGCAGTTTCGGACAGACGAACACTGAAGCTTTCTTT.

The chain combines TRBV6-6 with TRBJ2-3, with D perhaps matching TRBD1 (6 bases). Trimming left V 5 bases short and J 4 bases short, with 16 bases between. CDR1 is MNHNY, CDR2 SVGAGI, per germline (reference sequence). This CDR3 is 15 amino acids long. As DNA, the CDR3 is TGTGCCAGCAGTATTCCCGGTACAGGGTCAGATACGCAGTATTTT. This translates into CASSIPGTGSDTQYF.

This clonotype was seen a few times. The rearrangement links TRBV20-1 to TRBJ1-4; TRBD1 matches at 10 bases. Germline V gives CDR1 DFQATT, CDR2 SNEGSKA (reference sequence). V lost 2 bases, J lost 8 bases, and 11 bases stayed unmatched. The CDR3 contains 16 residues. This CDR3 is CSARPMGDRGKEKLFF. Written as DNA, the CDR3 is TGCAGTGCTAGACCCATGGGGGACAGGGGTAAAGAAAAACTGTTTTTT.

The rearrangement links TRBV6-6 to TRBJ1-1; unclear D gene. V lost 0 bases and J 0 bases, leaving 8 bases between the germline ends. Per germline, CDR1 MNHNY and CDR2 SVGAGI (reference sequence). The CDR3 length is 15 residues. The CDR3 region is CASSYSWWMNTEAFF. CDR3 sequence (DNA): TGTGCCAGCAGTTACTCGTGGTGGATGAACACTGAAGCTTTCTTT.

The chain recombines TRBV2 with TRBJ2-7; 8 nucleotides line up with TRBD1. The germline V gene has CDR1 SNHLY and CDR2 FYNNEI. J lost 2 bases, V lost 6 bases, and 9 bases had no gene match. The CDR3 sequence is 15 residues long. CDR3 sequence reads: CASRYRDRLTYEQYF. CDR3 DNA sequence: TGTGCCAGCAGGTACCGGGACAGGCTAACCTACGAGCAGTACTTC.

The chain joins TRBV27 to TRBJ2-3; D perhaps matches TRBD2 (6 bases). V gave up 2 bases and J gave up 1 base, with 13 bases separating them. This CDR3 contains 16 residues. The germline V gene encodes CDR1 MNHEY and CDR2 SMNVEV (reference sequence). The CDR3 DNA is TGTGCCAGCAGTTTACGGCGTCCGGGGGGCACAGATACGCAGTATTTT. It specifies CASSLRRPGGTDTQYF.

In regard to this clonotype: A read error may produce the germline difference seen at one junction end. The chain couples TRBV6-2 or TRBV6-3 to TRBJ1-5; TRBD1 matches at 11 bases. Looked up from germline, CDR1 is MNHEY and CDR2 is SVGEGT. The CDR3 consists of 16 residues. CDR3 sequence reads: CAGSDRDRGSNQPQHF. The CDR3 DNA sequence: TGTGCCGGCAGTGACCGGGACAGGGGGTCCAATCAGCCCCAGCATTTT.

This clonotype was observed a few times. The chain recombines TRBV6-1 with TRBJ1-5; weak D call: TRBD1 (6 bases). The germline CDR1 and CDR2 sequences are MNHNS and SASEGT. Trimming removed 3 bases from V and 9 bases from J, with 18 bases in between. The CDR3 spans 15 residues. The CDR3 region is CASSDPNRAYPPQHF. The CDR3 region has the DNA TGTGCCAGCAGTGACCCCAACAGGGCCTATCCGCCCCAGCATTTT.

This chain uses TRBV2 with TRBJ2-7; 8 bases align to TRBD1. Judging by the DNA end, TRBJ2-5 fits better; the J call may be wrong. Germline values: CDR1 SNHLY, CDR2 FYNNEI. The CDR3 sequence is 13 residues long. The CDR3 here is CASIGTGRETQYF. CDR3 nucleotides: TGTGCCAGCATAGGGACAGGTCGGGAGACCCAGTACTTC.

To note about this clonotype: Just one base apart from a much larger clone, this may be a read error. V and J are TRBV12-3 or TRBV12-4 and TRBJ1-2; 7 positions agree with TRBD1. V dropped 6 bases and J dropped 2; count of bases not matched to a gene: 3. The CDR3 is 13 residues long. In DNA form, the CDR3 reads TGTGCCAGCAGGAAGGACAGGAACTATGGCTACACCTTC. Residues: CASRKDRNYGYTF.

The chain is built from TRBV20-1 and TRBJ1-2; no clear D. The CDR3 runs to 18 residues. V lost 0 bases to trimming and J lost 7 bases, with 27 bases between them. Looked up from germline, CDR1 is DFQATT and CDR2 is SNEGSKA (reference sequence). The CDR3 loop is CSARDRETFKVRMAGYTF. Here the CDR3 DNA reads TGCAGTGCTAGAGATCGGGAGACCTTTAAGGTCAGGATGGCTGGCTACACCTTC.

This chain links TRBV28 with TRBJ2-1; TRBD2 matches at 12 bases. With V trimmed by 4 bases and J by 2 bases, 6 bases remained unmatched. Germline CDR1 reads MDHEN; CDR2 reads SYDVKM. The CDR3 runs to 17 residues. The CDR3 coding sequence is TGTGCCAGCAGTTACCGACTAGCGGGAGAGACCTACAATGAGCAGTTCTTC. It codes for CASSYRLAGETYNEQFF.

About this clonotype itself: With a much larger clone just one base away, this may be a read error. The chain joins TRBV7-9 to TRBJ2-1; no firm D call. Trimming shortened V by 0 bases and J by 6 bases, and 12 bases separated the two germline ends. CDR3 length: 15 residues. Per the germline V gene, CDR1 is SEHNR and CDR2 is FQNEAQ (reference sequence). The CDR3 spells CASSLADQKGNEQFF. CDR3 nucleotide sequence: TGTGCCAGCAGCTTAGCGGACCAGAAGGGCAATGAGCAGTTCTTC.

The chain has TRBV5-1 and TRBJ1-1; TRBD1 matches at 8 bases. J was trimmed by 5 bases and V by 0 bases; bases with no gene match: 12. CDR3 length equals 17 residues. In germline, CDR1 is SGHRS, CDR2 YFSETQ. The DNA for the CDR3 is TGCGCCAGCAGCTTGGAGATTACCAGGGGGCGAGGGACTGAAGCTTTCTTT. Translation: CASSLEITRGRGTEAFF.

This clonotype was seen once. V gene TRBV5-4 combines with J gene TRBJ2-3; 14 nucleotides align to TRBD2. The CDR3 is made up of 17 amino acids. In germline, CDR1 is SGHNT, CDR2 YYREEE (reference sequence). V dropped 4 bases and J dropped 2; count of bases not matched to a gene: 6. CDR3 sequence (DNA): TGTGCCAGCAGCCGAATGGGACTAGCGGGAGACACAGATACGCAGTATTTT. Residues: CASSRMGLAGDTDTQYF.

V usage is TRBV12-3 or TRBV12-4 and J usage is TRBJ2-3; weak D call: TRBD1 (5 bases). V was trimmed by 7 bases and J by 4 bases, leaving 21 bases between them. This CDR3 contains 16 residues. The CDR3: CASNNLQAPGPDTQYF. CDR3 in DNA: TGTGCCAGCAACAATTTACAGGCGCCGGGCCCAGATACGCAGTATTTT.

The chain employs TRBV9 and TRBJ2-2, with D possibly called TRBD1 or TRBD2 (5 bases each). Germline V gives CDR1 SGDLS, CDR2 YYNGEE. This CDR3 spans 13 amino acids. Deletions cut 6 bases from V and 4 bases from J, with 10 bases between. For the CDR3, the DNA is TGTGCCAGCACCGGGACGGGCACCGGGGAGCTGTTTTTT. It translates to CASTGTGTGELFF.

This clonotype was found a few times. The CDR3 protein is CATSDLGGVTDTQYF. The CDR3 nucleotides read TGTGCCACCAGTGACCTCGGCGGTGTCACAGATACGCAGTATTTT. The chain uses TRBV24-1 and TRBJ2-3, with D hard to call. Trimming took off 4 bases at V and 2 bases at J, with 12 bases between the two ends. This CDR3 is built from 15 residues. From germline, CDR1 is KGHDR and CDR2 SFDVKD.